Presented here are 4 T cell receptor beta chains from one specimen sequenced in a study of breast tumors, draining lymph nodes, adjacent tissues. The lymph nodes were axillary draining lymph nodes from breast cancer patients. TCRdb processed the multiplex PCR reads anew with MiXCR; each CDR3 protein has one entry. The table records some 110,000 distinct CDR3 sequences, less than 40% of them present only once. Sequencing used axillary lymph node tissue. All receptors derive from a female donor with breast cancer. Some clones in this sample may be carry-over from other donors' samples.

The rearrangement uses TRBV5-4 and TRBJ2-5; TRBD2 agrees at 7 bases. The CDR3 is made up of 15 amino acids. CDR1 is SGHNT and CDR2 is YYREEE in the germline V gene (reference sequence). V trimming: 0 bases; J trimming: 2 bases; junction bases outside the gene matches: 4. For the CDR3, the DNA is TGTGCCAGCAGCTTGGGGGGGGGGGTTCAAGAGACCCAGTACTTC. It yields the protein CASSLGGGVQETQYF.

As to this clonotype: One base away lies a much larger clone, so this may be a sequencing read error. The chain recombines TRBV5-4 with TRBJ2-5; no definite D call. Germline assignment: CDR1 SGHNT and CDR2 YYREEE (reference sequence). There are 15 residues in the CDR3. V was trimmed by 0 bases and J by 2 bases, leaving 11 bases between them. In nucleotides, the CDR3 is TGTGCCAGCAGCTTGGGCCCCTCATCTCAAGAGACCCAGTACTTC. Translating it yields CASSLGPSSQETQYF.

A remark on this clonotype: Without the conserved terminal phenylalanine or tryptophan, this CDR3 likely stems from a read error. The V call is TRBV6-2 or TRBV6-3, the J call TRBJ2-3, with TRBD2 matching over 11 bases. This CDR3 has 17 amino acids. With 2 bases clipped from V and 1 base from J, the junction kept 5 bases outside the gene matches. Germline V lookup: CDR1 MNHEY, CDR2 SVGEGT. CDR3 DNA: TGTGCCAGCAGTTACGATATAGCGGGGGGGCGCACAGATACGCAGTATCTT. This codes for CASSYDIAGGRTDTQYL.

This rearrangement joins TRBV7-9 to TRBJ2-7; 7 bases are shared with TRBD1. Germline V CDR1 and CDR2: SEHNR, FQNEAQ (reference sequence). V shed 6 bases, J shed 5 bases, and the junction held 7 bases outside the gene matches. The CDR3 has 13 amino acids. The CDR3 sequence is CASSKQGTHEQYF. Here the CDR3 DNA reads TGTGCCAGCAGTAAACAGGGGACCCACGAGCAGTACTTC.